This TCR beta chain was sequenced for a study of T cells in narcolepsy. Points from the study as a whole: Same-patient CSF and blood CD4+ T cell clonotypes included HCRT-specific and TRIB2-specific autoreactive ones. Blood of same and different patients, but not healthy controls, reportedly held recurring autoreactive clonotypes.

V was pared by 5 bases and J by 2 bases, with 12 bases between. The CDR3 covers 14 residues. Germline V CDR1 and CDR2: SSHAT, FNYEAQ (reference sequence). The protocol was immunoSEQ multiplex PCR, while the TCRdb copy is restricted to in-frame clones and leaves out a portion. The table has roughly 25,000 clones, 85% seen once. Concerning this clone: Its target is unknown.

The chain has TRBV7-7 and TRBJ2-5; perhaps TRBD2 as D (5 bases). The sequence was collected from a human donor with narcolepsy. Sequenced input: CD45RA- memory CD4+ T cells from PBMCs. The CDR3 region has the DNA TGTGCCAGCAGCCCCCCGGGGTTTCAAGAGACCCAGTACTTC. This codes for CASSPPGFQETQYF.